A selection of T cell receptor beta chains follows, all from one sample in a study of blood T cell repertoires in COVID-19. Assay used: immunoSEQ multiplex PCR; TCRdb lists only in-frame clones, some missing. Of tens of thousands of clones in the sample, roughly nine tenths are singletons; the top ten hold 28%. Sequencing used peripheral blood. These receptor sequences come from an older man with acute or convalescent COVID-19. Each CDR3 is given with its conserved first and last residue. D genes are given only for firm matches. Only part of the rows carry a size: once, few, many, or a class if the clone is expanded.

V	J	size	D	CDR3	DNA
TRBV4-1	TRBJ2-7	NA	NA	CASSQGGVDRDYEQYF	TGCGCCAGCAGCCAGGGGGGGGTGGACAGGGACTACGAGCAGTACTTC
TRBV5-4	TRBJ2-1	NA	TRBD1	CASSRRDRIYNEQFF	TGTGCCAGCAGCCGCCGGGACAGAATATACAATGAGCAGTTCTTC
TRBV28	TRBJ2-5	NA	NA	CASSPEKGLDRETQYF	TGTGCCAGCAGTCCCGAGAAGGGACTGGATAGGGAGACCCAGTACTTC
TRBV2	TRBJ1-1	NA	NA	CASSGGLNTEAFF	TGTGCCAGCAGTGGAGGGCTGAACACTGAAGCTTTCTTT
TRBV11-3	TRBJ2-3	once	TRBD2	CASMRGSADTQYF	TGTGCCTCGATGCGCGGGAGCGCAGATACGCAGTATTTT
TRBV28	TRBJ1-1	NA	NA	CASSLTEVSNTEAFF	TGTGCCAGCAGTTTAACGGAGGTATCGAACACTGAAGCTTTCTTT
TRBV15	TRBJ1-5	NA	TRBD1	CATSALDRSHQPQHF	TGTGCCACCAGCGCCTTGGACAGGTCTCATCAGCCCCAGCATTTT
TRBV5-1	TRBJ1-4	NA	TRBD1	CASTLSQGGEKLFF	TGCGCCAGCACCCTGAGTCAGGGGGGTGAAAAACTGTTTTTT
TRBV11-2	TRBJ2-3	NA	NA	CASSLGQNTDTQYF	TGTGCCAGCAGCTTAGGACAGAACACAGATACGCAGTATTTT
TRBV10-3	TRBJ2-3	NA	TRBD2	CATEGTGTSGGSTDTQYF	TGTGCCACGGAAGGTACCGGGACTAGCGGGGGTAGCACAGATACGCAGTATTTT
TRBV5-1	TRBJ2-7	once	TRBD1	CASSFDRVGYEQYF	TGCGCCAGCAGCTTTGACAGGGTCGGCTACGAGCAGTACTTC
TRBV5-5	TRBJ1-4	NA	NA	CASSFKPGAATNEKLFF	TGTGCCAGCAGCTTCAAGCCGGGAGCAGCAACTAATGAAAAACTGTTTTTT
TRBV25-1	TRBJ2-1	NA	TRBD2	CASSVSYGRPYNEQFF	TGTGCCAGCAGTGTGAGTTACGGGAGGCCCTACAATGAGCAGTTCTTC
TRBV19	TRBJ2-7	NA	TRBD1	CASSIGRQGEHEQYF	TGTGCCAGTAGTATAGGGAGACAGGGGGAACACGAGCAGTACTTC
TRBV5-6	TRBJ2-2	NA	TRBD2	CASSSRASGLGELFF	TGTGCCAGCAGTTCCCGGGCTAGCGGTCTCGGGGAGCTGTTTTTT
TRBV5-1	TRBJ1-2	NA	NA	CASSLRGSYGYTF	TGCGCCAGCAGCTTGCGTGGGAGTTATGGCTACACCTTC
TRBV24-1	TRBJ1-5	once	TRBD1	CATSDSTGGNQPQHF	TGTGCCACCAGTGACTCGACAGGGGGCAATCAGCCCCAGCATTTT
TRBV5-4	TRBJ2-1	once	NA	CASSLAGAEGDEQFF	TGTGCCAGCAGCCTGGCCGGGGCCGAGGGGGACGAGCAGTTCTTC
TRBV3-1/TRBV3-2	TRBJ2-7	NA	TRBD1	CASSQAGTDYEQYF	TGTGCCAGCAGCCAAGCCGGGACAGACTACGAGCAGTACTTC
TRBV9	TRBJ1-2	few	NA	CASSVVSGAYGYTF	TGTGCCAGCAGCGTAGTATCAGGGGCCTATGGCTACACCTTC
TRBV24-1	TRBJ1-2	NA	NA	CATSDTLLGYTF	TGTGCCACCAGTGACACCCTACTAGGCTACACCTTC
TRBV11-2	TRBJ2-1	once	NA	CASSPTTSKYEQFF	TGTGCCAGCAGCCCGACGACTTCGAAGTATGAGCAGTTCTTC
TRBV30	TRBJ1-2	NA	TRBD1	CAWSVTGGQGDGYTF	TGTGCCTGGAGTGTAACAGGGGGACAGGGAGATGGCTACACCTTC
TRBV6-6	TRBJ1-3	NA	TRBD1	CASRNRDRDTSTIYF	TGTGCCAGCAGGAACCGGGACAGGGATACGAGCACCATATATTTT
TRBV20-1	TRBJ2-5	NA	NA	CSASPAQYF	TGCAGTGCTAGCCCAGCCCAGTACTTC
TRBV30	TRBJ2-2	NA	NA	CAWSRSYRGELFF	TGTGCCTGGAGTCGGTCGTACCGCGGGGAGCTGTTTTTT